This T cell receptor (beta chain) appears in the sequencing data of a study of OX40 agonist ivuxolimab in advanced cancers. The study's findings and limits: Expanded clones were, on average, more numerous among CD8+ T cells than CD4+. Some nonresponders also had low normalized T-cell clonal expansion.

Patients had blood sampled at baseline and again on cycle 4 day 1 and cycle 7 day 1. About this clone: What it binds is unknown.

Trimming took 2 bases from V and 6 from J, leaving 7 bases between them. There are 12 residues in the CDR3. CDR1 and CDR2 from the germline V gene are MNHNY and SVGAGI (reference sequence). This table comes from immunoSEQ multiplex PCR, and its TCRdb copy is limited to in-frame clones, with some not included. Found here are some 16,000 clones, approximately 77% of them singletons; the top ten hold around 12%. The sequence was collected from an adult with an advanced solid tumor such as melanoma, head and neck, liver or kidney cancer. The specimen was CD4+ or CD8+ T cells sorted from blood, collected in a trial of the OX40 agonist ivuxolimab. The chain employs TRBV6-6 and TRBJ1-1; D not certain. The CDR3 spells CASSYARAEAFF. The CDR3 DNA is TGTGCCAGCAGTTACGCGAGGGCTGAAGCTTTCTTT.